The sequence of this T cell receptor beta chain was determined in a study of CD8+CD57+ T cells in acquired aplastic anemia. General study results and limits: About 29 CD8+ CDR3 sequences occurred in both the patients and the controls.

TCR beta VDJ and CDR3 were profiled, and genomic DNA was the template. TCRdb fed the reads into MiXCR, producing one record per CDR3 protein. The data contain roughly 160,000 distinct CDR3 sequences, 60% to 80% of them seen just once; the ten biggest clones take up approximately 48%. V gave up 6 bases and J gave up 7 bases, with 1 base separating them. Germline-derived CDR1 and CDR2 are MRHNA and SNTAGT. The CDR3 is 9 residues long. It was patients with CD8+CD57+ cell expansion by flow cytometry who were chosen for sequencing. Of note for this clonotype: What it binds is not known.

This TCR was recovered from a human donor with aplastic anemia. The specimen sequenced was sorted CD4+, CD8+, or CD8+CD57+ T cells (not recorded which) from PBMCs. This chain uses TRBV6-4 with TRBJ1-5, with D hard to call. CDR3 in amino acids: CASRQPQHF. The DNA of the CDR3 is TGTGCCAGCAGACAGCCCCAGCATTTT.